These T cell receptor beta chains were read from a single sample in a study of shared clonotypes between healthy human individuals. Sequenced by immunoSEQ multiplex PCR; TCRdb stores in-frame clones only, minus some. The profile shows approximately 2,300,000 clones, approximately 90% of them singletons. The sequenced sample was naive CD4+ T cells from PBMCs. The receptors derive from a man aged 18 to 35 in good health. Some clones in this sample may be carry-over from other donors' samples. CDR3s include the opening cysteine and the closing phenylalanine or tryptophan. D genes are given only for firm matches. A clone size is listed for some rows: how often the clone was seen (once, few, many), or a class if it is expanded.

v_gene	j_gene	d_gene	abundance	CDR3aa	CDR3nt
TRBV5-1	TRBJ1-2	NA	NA	CASSPDGGVRIHYGYTF	TGCGCCAGCAGCCCCGACGGCGGGGTCCGTATTCACTATGGCTACACCTTC
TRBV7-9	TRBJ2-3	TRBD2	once	CASSLLGLAGVDTQYF	TGTGCCAGCAGCTTGCTAGGACTAGCGGGAGTGGATACGCAGTATTTT
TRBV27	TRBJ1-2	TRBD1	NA	CASRSTGGGGGYTF	TGTGCCAGCAGGAGTACAGGGGGCGGCGGAGGCTACACCTTC
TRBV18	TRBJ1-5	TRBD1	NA	CASSPPGGSNQPQHF	TGTGCCAGCTCACCCCCAGGGGGGAGCAATCAGCCCCAGCATTTT
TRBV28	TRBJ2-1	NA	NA	CASSLLRNEQFF	TGTGCCAGCAGTTTGTTGCGGAATGAGCAGTTCTTC
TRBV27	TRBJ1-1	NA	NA	CASSLFGQNTEAFF	TGTGCCAGCAGTTTGTTCGGACAAAACACTGAAGCTTTCTTT
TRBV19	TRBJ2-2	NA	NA	CASRPLRLDNTGELFF	TGTGCCAGTAGACCCCTTCGGCTGGACAACACCGGGGAGCTGTTTTTT
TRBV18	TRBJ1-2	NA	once	CASSPPTQIYGYTF	TGTGCCAGCTCACCACCAACACAGATCTATGGCTACACCTTC
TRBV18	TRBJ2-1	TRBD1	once	CASSPDRVSNEQFF	TGTGCCAGCTCACCCGACAGGGTTTCGAATGAGCAGTTCTTC
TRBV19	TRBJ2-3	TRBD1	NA	CASSFSTGGPTDTQYF	TGTGCCAGTAGTTTTAGCACAGGGGGTCCCACAGATACGCAGTATTTT
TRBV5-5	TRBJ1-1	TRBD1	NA	CASSFRSTTGDTEAFF	TGTGCCAGCAGCTTTCGGAGTACCACAGGGGACACTGAAGCTTTCTTT
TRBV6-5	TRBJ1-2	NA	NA	CASSYSYGQTNYGYTF	TGTGCCAGCAGTTACTCGTACGGGCAGACTAACTATGGCTACACCTTC
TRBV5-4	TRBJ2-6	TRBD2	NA	CASSPGTSGSSGANVLTF	TGTGCCAGCAGCCCAGGGACTAGCGGGAGCTCTGGGGCCAACGTCCTGACTTTC
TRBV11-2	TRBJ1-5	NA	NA	CASSDINQPQHF	TGTGCCAGCAGCGACATCAATCAGCCCCAGCATTTT
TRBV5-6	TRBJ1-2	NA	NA	CASSGTDLANYGYTF	TGTGCCAGCAGCGGGACGGACTTAGCTAACTATGGCTACACCTTC
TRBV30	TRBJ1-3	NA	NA	CAWFRFGYGNTIYF	TGTGCCTGGTTTCGGTTCGGGTATGGAAACACCATATATTTT
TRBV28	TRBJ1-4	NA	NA	CASSLTGATNEKLFF	TGTGCCAGCAGTTTGACGGGGGCGACCAATGAAAAACTGTTTTTT
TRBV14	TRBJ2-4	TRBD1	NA	CASSRNPGTGIGIQYF	TGTGCCAGCAGCCGAAACCCCGGGACAGGGATTGGCATTCAGTACTTC
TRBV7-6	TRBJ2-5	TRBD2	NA	CASSLVGGWRETQYF	TGTGCCAGCAGCTTAGTGGGAGGGTGGCGAGAGACCCAGTACTTC
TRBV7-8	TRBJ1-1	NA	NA	CASSSITLTGNTEAFF	TGTGCCAGCAGTTCGATTACGCTCACAGGGAATACTGAAGCTTTCTTT
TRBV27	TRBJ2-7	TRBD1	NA	CASGTGVYEQYF	TGTGCCAGCGGGACAGGGGTCTACGAGCAGTACTTC
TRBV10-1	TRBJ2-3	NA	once	CASSESHRADTQYF	TGCGCCAGCAGTGAGTCGCACAGGGCAGATACGCAGTATTTT
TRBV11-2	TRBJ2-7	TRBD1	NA	CASSLVTGSSYEQYF	TGTGCCAGCAGCTTGGTGACAGGGAGCTCCTACGAGCAGTACTTC
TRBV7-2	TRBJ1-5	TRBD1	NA	CASSPTGGNQPQHF	TGTGCCAGCAGTCCTACAGGGGGCAATCAGCCCCAGCATTTT
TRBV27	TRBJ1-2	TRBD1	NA	CASGFTGGERYGYTF	TGTGCCAGCGGGTTCACAGGGGGAGAGCGCTATGGCTACACCTTC
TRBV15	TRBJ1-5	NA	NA	CATSRGTRGSQPQHF	TGTGCCACCAGCAGAGGTACCAGGGGATCTCAGCCCCAGCATTTT
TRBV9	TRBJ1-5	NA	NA	CASSPRPRQPQHF	TGTGCCAGCAGCCCCCGGCCCCGGCAGCCCCAGCATTTT
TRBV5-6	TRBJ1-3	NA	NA	CASSDLRGARNTIYF	TGTGCCAGCAGCGACCTCCGGGGGGCCAGGAACACCATATATTTT
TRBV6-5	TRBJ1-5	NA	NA	CASSGLNQPQHF	TGTGCCAGCAGTGGATTAAATCAGCCCCAGCATTTT
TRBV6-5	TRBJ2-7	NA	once	CASSPPGSYEQYF	TGTGCCAGCAGCCCCCCAGGCTCCTACGAGCAGTACTTC
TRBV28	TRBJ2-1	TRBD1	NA	CASSLFSRGPPNEQFF	TGTGCCAGCAGTTTATTCAGCAGGGGGCCCCCCAATGAGCAGTTCTTC
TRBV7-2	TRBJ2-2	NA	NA	CASSFEGAGTGELFF	TGTGCCAGCAGCTTCGAGGGCGCGGGAACCGGGGAGCTGTTTTTT
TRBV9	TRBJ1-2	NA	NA	CASSAPTGPTNYGYTF	TGTGCCAGCAGCGCACCGACAGGACCCACTAACTATGGCTACACCTTC
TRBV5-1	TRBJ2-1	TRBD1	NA	CASSVGTGGNEQFF	TGCGCCAGCAGCGTCGGGACAGGGGGGAATGAGCAGTTCTTC
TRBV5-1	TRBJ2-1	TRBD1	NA	CASSLAGQELNEQFF	TGCGCCAGCAGCTTGGCGGGACAGGAACTCAATGAGCAGTTCTTC
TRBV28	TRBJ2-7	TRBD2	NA	CASSWLGGIEQYF	TGTGCCAGCAGTTGGTTGGGGGGGATCGAGCAGTACTTC
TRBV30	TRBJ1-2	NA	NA	CAWSVGWEQYGYTF	TGTGCCTGGAGTGTAGGGTGGGAACAATATGGCTACACCTTC
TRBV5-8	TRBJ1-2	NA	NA	CASSLGIIVRGQDYGYTF	TGTGCCAGCAGCCTGGGTATAATTGTCCGCGGTCAAGACTATGGCTACACCTTC
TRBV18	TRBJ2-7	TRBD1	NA	CASSPPGTATYEQYF	TGTGCCAGCTCACCACCCGGGACAGCTACCTACGAGCAGTACTTC
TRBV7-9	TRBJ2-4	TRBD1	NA	CASSEGARDIQYF	TGTGCCAGCAGCGAGGGGGCTAGGGACATTCAGTACTTC
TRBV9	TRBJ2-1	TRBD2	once	CASSSEGTSGRDSYNEQFF	TGTGCCAGCAGCTCGGAAGGGACTAGCGGGAGGGACTCCTACAATGAGCAGTTCTTC
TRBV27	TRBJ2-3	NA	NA	CASSPRSTSTDTQYF	TGTGCCAGCAGCCCACGAAGTACGTCGACAGATACGCAGTATTTT
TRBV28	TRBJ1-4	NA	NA	CASSLDRKGEKLFF	TGTGCCAGCAGTCTCGACCGAAAGGGTGAAAAACTGTTTTTT
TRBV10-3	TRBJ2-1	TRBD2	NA	CAISPTSGSSYNEQFF	TGTGCCATCAGCCCGACTAGCGGGAGCTCCTACAATGAGCAGTTCTTC
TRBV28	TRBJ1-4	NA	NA	CAVSGAGREKLFF	TGTGCCGTCAGTGGGGCAGGGCGTGAAAAACTGTTTTTT
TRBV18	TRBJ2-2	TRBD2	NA	CASSPGLATGELFF	TGTGCCAGCTCACCGGGACTAGCTACCGGGGAGCTGTTTTTT
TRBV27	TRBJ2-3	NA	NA	CASSLLMGGSTQYF	TGTGCCAGCAGTTTATTAATGGGTGGATCAACGCAGTATTTT
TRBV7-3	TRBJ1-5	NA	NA	CASSAAGESAQHF	TGTGCCAGCAGCGCAGCGGGGGAGAGTGCCCAGCATTTT
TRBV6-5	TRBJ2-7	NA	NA	CASSYALQGSYEQYF	TGTGCCAGCAGTTACGCCCTCCAGGGCTCCTACGAGCAGTACTTC